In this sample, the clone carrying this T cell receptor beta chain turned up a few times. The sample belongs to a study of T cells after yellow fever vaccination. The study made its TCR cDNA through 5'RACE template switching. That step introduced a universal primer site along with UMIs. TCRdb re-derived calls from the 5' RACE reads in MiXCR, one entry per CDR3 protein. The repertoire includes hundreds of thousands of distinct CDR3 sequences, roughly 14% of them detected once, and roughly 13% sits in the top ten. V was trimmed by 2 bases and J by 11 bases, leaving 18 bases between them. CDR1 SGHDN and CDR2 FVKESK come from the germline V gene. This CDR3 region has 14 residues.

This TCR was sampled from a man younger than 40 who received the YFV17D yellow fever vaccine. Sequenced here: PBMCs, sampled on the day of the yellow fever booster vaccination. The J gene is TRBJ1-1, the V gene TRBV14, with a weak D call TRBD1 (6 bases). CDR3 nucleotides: TGTGCCAGCAGCCAACGGGACACCCTCCGTCGGGCTTTCTTT. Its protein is CASSQRDTLRRAFF.